Shown below are 6 T cell receptor beta chains from a single sample sequenced in a study of identical twins. TCRdb re-derived calls from the 5' RACE reads in MiXCR, one entry per CDR3 protein. The profile shows under 900,000 distinct CDR3 sequences, 9% to 15% of them singletons. The data also belong to a second study, concerning yellow fever vaccine responses in identical twins.

Source material: PBMCs. All receptors come from a woman aged 18-29 years in good health.

The rearrangement joins TRBV7-9 to TRBJ1-1; 9 bases match TRBD1. V was pared by 5 bases and J by 5 bases, with 6 bases of the junction left unmatched. CDR1 and CDR2 (germline): SEHNR, FQNEAQ (reference sequence). The CDR3 is made up of 14 amino acids. DNA for the CDR3: TGTGCCAGCAGCCGGACAGGGGTTCGGACTGAAGCTTTCTTT. Its translation is CASSRTGVRTEAFF.

V usage is TRBV3-1 and J usage is TRBJ2-7, with 8 bases aligning to TRBD1. The V segment lost 7 bases and the J segment 0 bases; nucleotides outside the gene matches: 5. The V gene's germline CDR1 is LGHDT and CDR2 YNNKEL (reference sequence). The CDR3 runs 14 residues. The CDR3 region is CASTRGRSSYEQYF. The CDR3, as DNA: TGTGCCAGCACCAGGGGGCGAAGCTCCTACGAGCAGTACTTC.

This clonotype was recorded a few times. The V call is TRBV18, the J call TRBJ2-7; D is possibly TRBD1 (5 bases). V lost 4 bases to trimming and J lost 3 bases, with 16 bases between them. Germline V CDR1 and CDR2: KGHSH, LQKENI. This CDR3 contains 15 residues. The CDR3 protein is CASSQTKDGHYEQYV. The CDR3 coding sequence is TGTGCCAGCTCACAAACGAAGGACGGACACTACGAGCAGTACGTC.

This CDR3 reads CASIPTGNTGELFF. The CDR3 DNA is TGTGCCAGCATCCCGACTGGAAACACCGGGGAGCTGTTTTTT. The chain has TRBV5-5 and TRBJ2-2; D gene uncertain. From germline, CDR1 is SGHKS and CDR2 YYEKEE (reference sequence). The V end lost 6 bases, the J end lost 2 bases, and 11 bases lay between the germline ends. CDR3 length equals 14 residues.

This clonotype was counted a few times. The chain carries TRBV5-6 and TRBJ2-3, with 8 bases lining up with TRBD2. The CDR3 runs 12 residues. Per the germline V gene, CDR1 is SGHDT and CDR2 is YYEEEE. The trim removed 5 bases at V and 8 bases at J, leaving 4 bases unmatched. CDR3 bases: TGTGCCAGCAGGACAACTAGCGGTACGCAGTATTTT. As protein: CASRTTSGTQYF.

This clonotype was recorded a few times. This chain uses TRBV6-1 with TRBJ2-2; TRBD2 matches at 8 bases. Per germline, CDR1 MNHNS and CDR2 SASEGT. CDR3 length: 16 amino acids. V was clipped by 5 bases and J by 6 bases; unmatched bases: 11. CDR3 nucleotides: TGTGCCAGCAGTCCACGGGGACTAGATCCCCCCGGGGAGCTGTTTTTT. Encoded protein: CASSPRGLDPPGELFF.